The present TCR beta chain was sequenced within a study of blood T cells in healthy people across ages. On this clonotype: Its antigen remains unknown.

Primed by a sample-barcoded 5' primer and a J-beta primer mix, a second PCR proceeded for about 7 to 12 cycles. From the 5' RACE reads, TCRdb called clonotypes with MiXCR, one entry per CDR3 protein. The sample has roughly 500,000 distinct CDR3 sequences, 24% seen once. Whole-study results and caveats: Among T cells, TCR beta diversity per million cells dropped roughly linearly as age rose. When one million T cells were used, diversity estimates were thought to be underestimates. Donor CMV infection status was unknown, possibly confounding age-related changes in expanded clonotypes.

Germline V gives CDR1 MGHDK, CDR2 SYGVNS. The V end was cut by 7 bases, the J end by 4 bases, with 19 bases between. The CDR3 sequence is 15 residues long. This sample was shared with a second study, whose subject was T cells of mothers and their children.

The sample consisted of blood. This clonotype was sampled from a boy aged 10-17 years in good health. The chain employs TRBV25-1 and TRBJ1-1, with D possibly being TRBD1 (5 bases). CDR3 amino acids: CASTDQAGRVTEAFF. The CDR3 DNA sequence: TGTGCCAGCACCGATCAGGCGGGCAGGGTCACTGAAGCTTTCTTT.